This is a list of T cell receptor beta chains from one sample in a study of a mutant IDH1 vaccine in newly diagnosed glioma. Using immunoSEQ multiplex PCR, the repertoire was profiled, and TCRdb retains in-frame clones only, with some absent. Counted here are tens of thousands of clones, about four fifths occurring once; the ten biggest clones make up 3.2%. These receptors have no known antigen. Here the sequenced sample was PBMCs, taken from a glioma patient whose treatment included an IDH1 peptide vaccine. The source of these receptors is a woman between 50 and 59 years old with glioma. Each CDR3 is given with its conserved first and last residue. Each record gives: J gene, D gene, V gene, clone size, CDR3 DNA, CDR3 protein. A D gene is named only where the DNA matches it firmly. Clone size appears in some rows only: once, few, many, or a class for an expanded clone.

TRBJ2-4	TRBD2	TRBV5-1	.	TGCGCCAGCAGCTTGGAACGGGGGGGGACAAACATTCAGTACTTC	CASSLERGGTNIQYF
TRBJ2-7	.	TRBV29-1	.	TGCAGCGCTGGTGCGGGGAGCTCCTACGAGCAGTACTTC	CSAGAGSSYEQYF
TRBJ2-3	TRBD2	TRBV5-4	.	TGTGCCAGCAGCTTTGGCGGGGGAGAGGATACGCAGTATTTT	CASSFGGGEDTQYF
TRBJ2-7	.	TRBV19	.	TGTGCCAGTAGTATAGATAGTGGGGGAGAGCAGTACTTC	CASSIDSGGEQYF
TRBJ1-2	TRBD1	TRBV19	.	TGTGCCAGTAGCTACGGACAGGCGGCCTATGGCTACACCTTC	CASSYGQAAYGYTF
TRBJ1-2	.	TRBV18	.	TGTGCCAGCTCGGAGGGGCCTAGCTATGGCTACACCTTC	CASSEGPSYGYTF
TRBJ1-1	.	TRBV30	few	TGTGCCTGGAGTGTACAGGAGAACACTGAAGCTTTCTTT	CAWSVQENTEAFF
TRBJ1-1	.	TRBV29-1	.	TGCAGCGTTGAGCCTGGAACCTGGGGAGCTTTCTTT	CSVEPGTWGAFF
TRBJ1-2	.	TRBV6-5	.	TGTGCCAGCCGGGGGGAGGGTGTATGGGCTTATGGCTACACCTTC	CASRGEGVWAYGYTF
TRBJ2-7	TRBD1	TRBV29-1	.	TGCAGCGCGGAATCCCGGGACAGGGCTTCCTACGAGCAGTACTTC	CSAESRDRASYEQYF
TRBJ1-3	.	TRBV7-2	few	TGTGCCAGCAGCGGCAGGGTGGGTGGAAACACCATATATTTT	CASSGRVGGNTIYF
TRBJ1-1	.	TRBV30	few	TGTGCCTGGAGTGTACAACAGCAGAACACTGAAGCTTTCTTT	CAWSVQQQNTEAFF
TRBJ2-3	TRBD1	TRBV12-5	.	TGTGCTAGTGGCACGGGACAGGGGGCAGATACGCAGTATTTT	CASGTGQGADTQYF
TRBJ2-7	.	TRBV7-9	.	TGTGCCAGGACCCAGGGACGCTACGAGCAGTACTTC	CARTQGRYEQYF
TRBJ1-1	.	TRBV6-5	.	TGTGCCAGCAGTTACGGGGGAATGAACACTGAAGCTTTCTTT	CASSYGGMNTEAFF
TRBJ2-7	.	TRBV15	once	TGTGCCACCAGCAGAGAGGGGGCGGCAGGGTACGAGCAGTACTTC	CATSREGAAGYEQYF
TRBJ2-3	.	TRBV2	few	TGTGCCAGCAGTAGCGATAGCACAGATACGCAGTATTTT	CASSSDSTDTQYF
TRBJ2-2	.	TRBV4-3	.	TGCGCCAGCAGCCATTCCAGGGGTACCGGGGAGCTGTTTTTT	CASSHSRGTGELFF
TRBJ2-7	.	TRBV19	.	TGTGCCAGTAGTACCCCTCGGGCGGGGAAAGGCGAGCAGTACTTC	CASSTPRAGKGEQYF
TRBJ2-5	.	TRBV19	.	TGTGCCAGTAGTAGCAGTTCGAAGACCCAGTACTTC	CASSSSSKTQYF
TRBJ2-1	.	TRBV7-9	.	TGTGCCAGCAGCTTAAGCAGAAATGAGCAGTTCTTC	CASSLSRNEQFF
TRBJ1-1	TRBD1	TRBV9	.	TGTGCCAGCAGCGTAGACACAGGGGGCACTGAAGCTTTCTTT	CASSVDTGGTEAFF
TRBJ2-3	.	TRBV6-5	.	TGTGCCACCAGGTACCCCGGAGGCGCGGATACGCAGTATTTT	CATRYPGGADTQYF
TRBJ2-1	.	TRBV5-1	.	TGCGCCGGTACCGACATGACGAATTACAATGAGCAGTTCTTC	CAGTDMTNYNEQFF
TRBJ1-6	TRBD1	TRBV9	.	TGTGCCAGCAGCGCTTCCGGGACAGGGGGTTCACCCCTCCACTTT	CASSASGTGGSPLHF
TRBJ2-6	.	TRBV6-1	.	TGTGCCAGCAGTGAAGAGGCAGGGGCTGGGGCCAACGTCCTGACTTTC	CASSEEAGAGANVLTF
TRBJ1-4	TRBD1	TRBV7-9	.	TGTGCCAGCAGCAAAGGACAGGTTTTTAATGAAAAACTGTTTTTT	CASSKGQVFNEKLFF
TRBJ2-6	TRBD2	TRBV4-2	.	TGTGCCAGCAGCCAAGATTTTGTGCTAGCGGGGTCCTCTGGGGCCAACGTCCTGACTTTC	CASSQDFVLAGSSGANVLTF
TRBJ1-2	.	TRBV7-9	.	TGTGCCAGCAGCTTAGCCGGGAGGCATGGCTACACCTTC	CASSLAGRHGYTF
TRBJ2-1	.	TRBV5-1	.	TGCGCCAGCAGCTTGGAACAGTACAATGAGCAGTTCTTC	CASSLEQYNEQFF
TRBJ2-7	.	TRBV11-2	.	TGTGCCAGCAGCTTAGTTGTGGGATTGAGGACCTACGAGCAGTACTTC	CASSLVVGLRTYEQYF
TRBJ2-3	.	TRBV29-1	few	TGCAGCCATCTTCCAGGGGGCACAGATACGCAGTATTTT	CSHLPGGTDTQYF
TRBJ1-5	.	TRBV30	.	TGTGCCTGGAGCCGCAGGGACAATCAGCCCCAGCATTTT	CAWSRRDNQPQHF
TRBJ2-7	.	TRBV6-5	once	TGTGCCAGCAGTTACCGTCGGGACACAGCCTACGAGCAGTACTTC	CASSYRRDTAYEQYF
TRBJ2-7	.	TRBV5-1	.	TGCGCCAGCAGCTTCGGGATCGAGCAGTACTTC	CASSFGIEQYF
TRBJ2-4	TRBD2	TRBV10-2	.	TGCGCCAGCAGTGAGTCGAGCGGGGGGGACATTCAGTACTTC	CASSESSGGDIQYF
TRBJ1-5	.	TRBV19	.	TGTGCCAGTAGTATAGGGGGCGCGGGGGGCAATCAGCCCCAGCATTTT	CASSIGGAGGNQPQHF
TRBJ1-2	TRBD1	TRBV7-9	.	TGTGCCAGCAGCTCTAGTGGGACAGGCCCCTATGGCTACACCTTC	CASSSSGTGPYGYTF
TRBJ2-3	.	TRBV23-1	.	TGCGCCAGCAGTCAAGGACGAAAACGGGGGATCGGGCAGTATTTT	CASSQGRKRGIGQYF
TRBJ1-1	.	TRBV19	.	TGTGCCAGCCGGGGGGGGAACACTGAAGCTTTCTTT	CASRGGNTEAFF
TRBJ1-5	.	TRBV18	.	TGTGCCAGCTCACTATACGACAGCCAAAATCAGCCCCAGCATTTT	CASSLYDSQNQPQHF
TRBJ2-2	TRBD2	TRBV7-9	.	TGTGCCAGCAGCTCGGGACTAGCGGGGGGAACGAACACCGGGGAGCTGTTTTTT	CASSSGLAGGTNTGELFF
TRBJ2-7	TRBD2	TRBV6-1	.	TGTGCCAGCAGTGCGGGACTAGCGAACGAGCAGTACTTC	CASSAGLANEQYF
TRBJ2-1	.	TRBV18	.	TGTGCCAGCTCACCAACAGGGACCTACAATGAGCAGTTCTTC	CASSPTGTYNEQFF
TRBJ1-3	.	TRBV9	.	TGTGCCAGCAGCTCGGGACACTCTGGAAACACCATATATTTT	CASSSGHSGNTIYF
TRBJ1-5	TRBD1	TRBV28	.	TGTGCCAGCAGTTCCCCGGGACAGGGACGCCAGCCCCAGCATTTT	CASSSPGQGRQPQHF